This T cell receptor beta chain was found in a study of shared clonotypes between healthy human individuals. Clones were sequenced by immunoSEQ multiplex PCR, and TCRdb holds only the in-frame ones, with some missing. Of some 2,100,000 clones detected, approximately 94% appear once; the ten largest clones hold 1.5% to 2%. Broader study findings: Larger richness was generally estimated for naive than memory subsets.

This CDR3 comprises 14 residues. V was clipped by 6 bases and J by 0 bases, with 11 bases between them. The V gene's germline CDR1 is SGHRS and CDR2 YFSETQ. About this clone: What it binds is unknown.

Positively selected for CCR7, the CD45RO-negative cells used as naive CD8 cells excluded terminally differentiated effector memory CD45RA+ cells. The chain combines TRBV5-1 with TRBJ2-3; D remains unclear. Material for sequencing was naive CD8+ T cells from PBMCs. The sequence was obtained from a man between 18 and 29 years old in good health. Some clones in this sample may be carry-over from other donors' samples. The CDR3 coding sequence is TGCGCCAGCAAGCTAGGTTCTAGCACAGATACGCAGTATTTT. Its protein product is CASKLGSSTDTQYF.